One sample yielded the 5 T cell receptor beta chains listed below, sequenced in a study of technical replicates of blood from a handful of donors. TCRdb's table, derived via immunoSEQ multiplex PCR, lists solely in-frame clones and lacks some. The sample holds about 75,000 clones, 95% to 98% seen once. The sample was T cells isolated from PBMCs. The receptors were gathered from a human donor in good health.

This clone was picked up one time. The chain has TRBV28 and TRBJ2-7; the match to TRBD2 covers 8 bases. Trimming removed 5 bases from V and 2 bases from J; junction bases left unmatched: 11. Germline V gene sequence: CDR1 MDHEN, CDR2 SYDVKM. CDR3 length: 16 amino acids. The CDR3 spells CASSPLVNSGTYEQYF. CDR3 DNA sequence: TGTGCCAGCAGTCCACTCGTAAATAGCGGGACCTACGAGCAGTACTTC.

Here the CDR3 DNA reads TGTGCCAGCAGCTTCGCCACAGGGGCCAATGAGCAGTTCTTC. It yields the protein CASSFATGANEQFF. The J gene is TRBJ2-1, the V gene TRBV7-2, with 7 nucleotides matching TRBD1. V trimming: 3 bases; J trimming: 6 bases; junction bases outside the gene matches: 5. The CDR3 has 14 residues. Germline V gives CDR1 SGHTA, CDR2 FQGNSA.

The chain combines TRBV7-9 with TRBJ1-1; D ambiguous. CDR3 length: 13 amino acids. Germline lookup yields CDR1 SEHNR and CDR2 FQNEAQ (reference sequence). Trimming left V 0 bases short and J 8 bases short, with 10 bases between. CDR3 in amino acids: CASSLALRREAFF. CDR3 coding DNA: TGTGCCAGCAGCTTAGCGCTAAGAAGAGAAGCTTTCTTT.

V and J are TRBV4-2 and TRBJ2-7; D is undetermined. This CDR3 is built from 15 residues. Trimming took off 0 bases at V and 7 bases at J, with 16 bases between the two ends. The germline CDR1 and CDR2 sequences are LGHNA and YNFKEQ. The CDR3 DNA is TGTGCCAGCAGCCAAGAGGTAATCGGAGTTTTAGAGCAGTACTTC. This translates into CASSQEVIGVLEQYF.

The chain has TRBV19 and TRBJ2-1; TRBD1 matches at 8 bases. Trimming at V came to 5 bases and at J to 6 bases, leaving 3 bases not matched to a gene. The length of the CDR3 is 13 residues. Germline loops: CDR1 LNHDA, CDR2 SQIVND (reference sequence). The CDR3 loop is CASSLTGGNEQFF. The CDR3 DNA reads as TGTGCCAGTAGTTTAACAGGGGGCAATGAGCAGTTCTTC.